Listed below are T cell receptor beta chains from one sample, sequenced in a study of identical twins. TCRdb used MiXCR to reprocess the 5' RACE reads, holding one entry per CDR3 protein. The table includes a few hundred thousand distinct CDR3 sequences, about 9% detected once. The sequencing sample was made of naive T cells sorted from blood. These receptors originate from a woman aged 50 to 60 in good health. The CDR3 runs from the conserved cysteine through the conserved F or W. The order of the fields is CDR3 protein, CDR3 DNA, D gene, clone size, V gene, J gene. D genes are given only for firm matches. Only some rows state a clone size, as once, few, many or a class for expanded clones.

CSVESGPIRQFF,TGCAGCGTTGAGTCGGGGCCTATTCGGCAGTTCTTC,NA,NA,TRBV29-1,TRBJ2-1
CASSQGAVNYGYTF,TGCGCCAGCAGCCAAGGTGCGGTTAACTATGGCTACACCTTC,NA,NA,TRBV4-1,TRBJ1-2
CASSPGTSGSTDTQYF,TGTGCCAGCAGTCCCGGGACTAGCGGTAGCACAGATACGCAGTATTTT,TRBD2,many,TRBV27,TRBJ2-3
CSASDRQNIQYF,TGCAGTGCTAGTGACAGGCAAAACATTCAGTACTTC,NA,NA,TRBV20-1,TRBJ2-4
CAIGGGMSTEAFF,TGTGCCATTGGGGGAGGGATGAGCACTGAAGCTTTCTTT,NA,NA,TRBV11-3,TRBJ1-1
CASRDRGPYEQYF,TGTGCCAGCCGGGACAGGGGGCCCTACGAGCAGTACTTC,TRBD1,few,TRBV27,TRBJ2-7
CASSPPGTGGVRNYGYTF,TGTGCCAGCAGCCCCCCTGGGACAGGGGGCGTTCGTAACTATGGCTACACCTTC,TRBD1,NA,TRBV3-1,TRBJ1-2
CASSKTAEGTEAFF,TGCGCCAGCAGCAAGACCGCTGAGGGGACTGAAGCTTTCTTT,NA,NA,TRBV5-1,TRBJ1-1
CASSPNMNTQYF,TGTGCCAGCAGCCCCAACATGAATACGCAGTATTTT,NA,few,TRBV11-2,TRBJ2-3
CATSPNRGPRTDTQYF,TGTGCCACCAGCCCTAACAGGGGGCCTAGGACAGATACGCAGTATTTT,TRBD1,NA,TRBV15,TRBJ2-3
CASRAAADTQYF,TGTGCCAGCAGGGCGGCAGCCGATACGCAGTATTTT,NA,many,TRBV12-3/TRBV12-4,TRBJ2-3
CASRPDRGGETQYF,TGTGCCAGCAGACCCGACAGGGGAGGAGAGACCCAGTACTTC,TRBD1,NA,TRBV5-6,TRBJ2-5
CSSMNLGYGYTF,TGCAGCTCGATGAATCTGGGGTACGGCTACACCTTC,NA,many,TRBV29-1,TRBJ1-2
CASSFLERGIYNEQFF,TGTGCCAGCAGTTTTTTGGAGCGGGGCATCTACAATGAGCAGTTCTTC,TRBD2,NA,TRBV27,TRBJ2-1
CATSHGQINQPQHF,TGTGCCACCAGTCACGGACAGATCAATCAGCCCCAGCATTTT,NA,many,TRBV24-1,TRBJ1-5
CASSPRLADNEQFF,TGTGCCAGCAGCCCCCGACTAGCGGACAATGAGCAGTTCTTC,TRBD2,NA,TRBV14,TRBJ2-1
CSATLTSGSRSDTQYF,TGCAGTGCTACCTTGACTAGCGGGAGCAGGTCAGATACGCAGTATTTT,TRBD2,few,TRBV20-1,TRBJ2-3
CSARGLETQYF,TGCAGTGCTAGAGGACTCGAGACCCAGTACTTC,NA,many,TRBV20-1,TRBJ2-5
CSVEEGATDTQYF,TGCAGCGTTGAAGAGGGGGCCACAGATACGCAGTATTTT,NA,many,TRBV29-1,TRBJ2-3
CATSRGTSAPSYNEQFF,TGTGCCACCAGCAGAGGTACTAGCGCGCCCTCCTACAATGAGCAGTTCTTC,TRBD2,NA,TRBV15,TRBJ2-1
CASSLAGAGGPADTGELFF,TGTGCCAGCAGCTTGGCTGGGGCAGGGGGCCCGGCGGACACCGGGGAGCTGTTTTTT,TRBD1,NA,TRBV5-6,TRBJ2-2
CASSSSRDRPQETQYF,TGTGCCAGCAGTTCGTCCCGGGACAGACCTCAAGAGACCCAGTACTTC,TRBD1,NA,TRBV12-3/TRBV12-4,TRBJ2-5
CATSDQGASSYNEQFF,TGTGCCACCAGTGATCAGGGAGCAAGCTCCTACAATGAGCAGTTCTTC,NA,few,TRBV24-1,TRBJ2-1
CASTLSGDRLYGYTF,TGTGCCAGCACCCTATCAGGGGATAGGCTCTATGGCTACACCTTC,NA,few,TRBV27,TRBJ1-2
CASSAKQAAAYNEQFF,TGCGCCAGCAGCGCAAAACAGGCTGCGGCTTACAATGAGCAGTTCTTC,NA,many,TRBV5-1,TRBJ2-1
CASSLGITSAPSTDTQYF,TGTGCCAGCAGTTTGGGAATCACTAGCGCCCCTAGCACAGATACGCAGTATTTT,TRBD2,many,TRBV12-3/TRBV12-4,TRBJ2-3
CASSQEGLAGGYEQYF,TGTGCCAGCAGCCAAGAAGGACTAGCGGGAGGTTACGAGCAGTACTTC,TRBD2,many,TRBV3-1,TRBJ2-7
CASSFTSGANYEQFF,TGTGCCAGCAGCTTTACTAGCGGGGCCAACTATGAGCAGTTCTTC,TRBD2,many,TRBV7-6,TRBJ2-1
CASSLLLSRTPLSGANVLTF,TGCGCCAGCAGCTTGTTACTCAGTAGGACCCCTCTCTCTGGGGCCAACGTCCTGACTTTC,NA,NA,TRBV5-1,TRBJ2-6
CSASSGYYEQYF,TGCAGTGCTAGTTCAGGGTACTACGAGCAGTACTTC,NA,NA,TRBV20-1,TRBJ2-7
CASSLIRAYEQYF,TGTGCCAGCAGCTTGATTCGGGCCTACGAGCAGTACTTC,NA,NA,TRBV5-5,TRBJ2-7
CASSQSGTGYNEQFF,TGCGCCAGCAGCCAGTCCGGGACAGGATACAATGAGCAGTTCTTC,TRBD1,few,TRBV4-1,TRBJ2-1
CASSLVAVGRPEQFF,TGTGCCAGCAGCTTAGTAGCCGTAGGCAGGCCTGAGCAGTTCTTC,NA,many,TRBV7-9,TRBJ2-1
CAISESWTSGNKQFF,TGTGCCATCAGTGAGTCTTGGACTAGCGGAAACAAGCAGTTCTTC,TRBD2,NA,TRBV10-3,TRBJ2-1
CATSTGLAAWDTQYF,TGTGCCACCAGCACGGGACTAGCGGCCTGGGATACGCAGTATTTT,TRBD2,few,TRBV15,TRBJ2-3
CASTTSSLPDTQYF,TGTGCCAGCACCACGTCCTCCCTTCCAGATACGCAGTATTTT,NA,many,TRBV7-9,TRBJ2-3
CASSETGSAQGTQYF,TGCGCCAGCAGTGAGACCGGGTCAGCTCAGGGTACGCAGTATTTT,NA,many,TRBV10-2,TRBJ2-3
CASSEIGATWPQHF,TGTGCCAGCAGTGAAATAGGGGCCACATGGCCCCAGCATTTT,NA,NA,TRBV25-1,TRBJ1-5
CASSEAVVGPGELFF,TGTGCCAGCAGTGAGGCAGTGGTGGGCCCCGGGGAGCTGTTTTTT,NA,few,TRBV6-4,TRBJ2-2
CASGNGRGYNEQFF,TGCGCCAGCGGAAATGGCAGAGGTTACAATGAGCAGTTCTTC,NA,many,TRBV5-1,TRBJ2-1
CASRKNTGELFF,TGTGCCAGCAGGAAGAACACCGGGGAGCTGTTTTTT,NA,many,TRBV6-5,TRBJ2-2
CASISEGSSYNEQFF,TGTGCCAGCATCAGCGAGGGCTCCTCCTACAATGAGCAGTTCTTC,NA,many,TRBV28,TRBJ2-1
CATSRDRADTQYF,TGTGCCACCAGCAGAGACCGAGCGGATACGCAGTATTTT,NA,NA,TRBV15,TRBJ2-3
CATSDSGVAYGYTF,TGTGCCACCAGTGATAGCGGGGTTGCCTATGGCTACACCTTC,NA,many,TRBV24-1,TRBJ1-2
CASSQVGGISYEQYF,TGTGCCAGCAGCCAAGTTGGTGGGATCTCCTACGAGCAGTACTTC,NA,many,TRBV3-1,TRBJ2-7
CASSLSRNPIRPQHF,TGTGCCAGCAGTTTAAGTCGGAACCCAATCCGGCCCCAGCATTTT,NA,NA,TRBV12-3/TRBV12-4,TRBJ1-5
CSASLSGQFF,TGCAGTGCTAGTCTAAGTGGGCAGTTCTTC,NA,few,TRBV20-1,TRBJ2-1
CASTSWRREGRDEQFF,TGTGCCAGCACCTCCTGGCGGCGGGAGGGCCGCGATGAGCAGTTCTTC,TRBD2,NA,TRBV12-3/TRBV12-4,TRBJ2-1
CAITTDGGNEQFF,TGTGCCATCACCACGGATGGAGGTAATGAGCAGTTCTTC,NA,NA,TRBV10-3,TRBJ2-1
CASSWGLGINTGELFF,TGTGCCAGCAGTTGGGGCCTCGGCATTAACACCGGGGAGCTGTTTTTT,NA,many,TRBV12-3/TRBV12-4,TRBJ2-2
CASSVPGGSTDTQYF,TGTGCCAGCAGCGTGCCGGGGGGCAGCACAGATACGCAGTATTTT,NA,NA,TRBV7-9,TRBJ2-3
CASSQRDRKSYEQYF,TGCGCCAGCAGCCAGCGGGACAGAAAGTCCTACGAGCAGTACTTC,NA,few,TRBV5-1,TRBJ2-7
CATSRGQGTDTQYF,TGTGCCACCAGCAGGGGACAGGGCACAGATACGCAGTATTTT,TRBD1,many,TRBV15,TRBJ2-3
CASSLPVGTELHEQYF,TGTGCCAGCAGCCTGCCAGTCGGGACAGAACTTCACGAGCAGTACTTC,TRBD1,few,TRBV3-1,TRBJ2-7
CASTLRSSEGDILANEKLFF,TGTGCCAGCACTCTCCGAAGTTCCGAGGGGGATATCCTGGCTAATGAAAAACTGTTTTTT,NA,many,TRBV6-6,TRBJ1-4
CASRPSADTEAFF,TGTGCCAGCAGACCCTCCGCGGACACTGAAGCTTTCTTT,NA,many,TRBV2,TRBJ1-1
CASSPYQEGTQYF,TGTGCCAGCAGCCCATACCAAGAAGGGACCCAGTACTTC,NA,NA,TRBV14,TRBJ2-5
CASSLVGFGDGYTF,NA,NA,few,TRBV7-8,TRBJ1-2
CASGSPSVWGSSYEQYF,TGTGCCAGCGGGTCGCCAAGCGTTTGGGGCTCATCCTACGAGCAGTACTTC,NA,many,TRBV12-3/TRBV12-4,TRBJ2-7
CASSALGNLNTIYF,TGTGCCAGTAGCGCTCTGGGGAACTTAAACACCATATATTTT,NA,many,TRBV19,TRBJ1-3